This is a list of T cell receptor beta chains from one sample in a study of Graves' ophthalmopathy and Graves' hyperthyroidism. TCRdb reprocessed the multiplex PCR reads via MiXCR and lists one record per CDR3 protein. The sample carries approximately 1.2 million distinct CDR3 sequences, roughly 35% recorded once. Sequenced input: peripheral blood or thyroid tissue (not recorded which). The receptors stem from an adult man with Graves' hyperthyroidism. The conserved cysteine and the conserved F or W are not part of the CDR3 here. Fields, in order: D gene, J gene, V gene, CDR3 protein. The D gene is left open where the match is weak.

>.|TRBJ1-2|TRBV13
ASSFAGIYYGYT
>.|TRBJ2-5|TRBV30
AWSVLQRSQETQY
>TRBD1|TRBJ1-1|TRBV20-1
SARDGTGGLGEAF
>.|TRBJ2-5|TRBV7-8
ASSLALEQWDQETQY
>TRBD2|TRBJ2-5|TRBV20-1
SAEQLAGGEETQY
>TRBD2|TRBJ2-7|TRBV20-1
SALSFGGTRNEQY
>.|TRBJ2-6|TRBV19
ASSMEGPGANVLT
>.|TRBJ2-5|TRBV25-1
ASSELNTEETQY
>.|TRBJ1-4|TRBV20-1
SARVRGVGTREKLF
>TRBD2|TRBJ2-5|TRBV7-2
ASSGGGTQY
>TRBD2|TRBJ2-7|TRBV7-9
ASSPRGLAETYEQY
>TRBD1|TRBJ1-1|TRBV9
ASSPKGTGGSEAF
>.|TRBJ2-7|TRBV9
ASSEMPRGPYEQY
>TRBD1|TRBJ1-3|TRBV20-1
SARDRDRDGNTIY
>TRBD1|TRBJ1-3|TRBV19
ASRPGQVGNTIY
>.|TRBJ1-4|TRBV20-1
SAREMGSTNEKLF
>TRBD1|TRBJ1-5|TRBV7-2
ASSLQGAPNQPQH
>.|TRBJ1-2|TRBV10-3
AISESGSYGYT
>TRBD1|TRBJ1-2|TRBV10-3
AKGQEPNYGYT
>TRBD1|TRBJ1-1|TRBV13
ASSFGQAITEAF
>TRBD2|TRBJ2-7|TRBV6-5
ASSYSWDSGAHYEQY
>.|TRBJ1-4|TRBV7-8
ASNPAAGSNEKLF
>TRBD1|TRBJ2-7|TRBV20-1
SVRSRDRGYEQY
>.|TRBJ1-2|TRBV5-1
ASSLASENYGYT
>.|TRBJ1-6|TRBV30
AWSGLRDSPLH
>.|TRBJ1-1|TRBV2
ARQTDLNTEAF
>.|TRBJ1-5|TRBV2
ASSDEGINQPQH
>.|TRBJ2-5|TRBV5-1
ASSRDKAEETQY
>TRBD1|TRBJ1-3|TRBV4-1
ASRQDRGSGNTIY